These 27 T cell receptor beta chains were all obtained from the same sample, sequenced in a study of T cell repertoires in cytomegalovirus infection. TCRdb used MiXCR to reprocess the reads, holding one entry per CDR3 protein. The sample carries approximately 490,000 distinct CDR3 sequences, approximately 11% recorded once. Sequenced input: PBMCs. These receptors were obtained from a human donor in good health (CMV status not recorded). Some clones in this sample may be carry-over from other donors' samples.

There are a few counts of this clonotype. V usage is TRBV5-1 and J usage is TRBJ1-1, with TRBD1 as a possible D gene (5 bases). Trimming cost V 2 bases and J 5 bases, with 13 bases left between them. CDR3 length: 14 residues. Germline CDR1 reads SGHRS; CDR2 reads YFSETQ. The CDR3 loop reads CASSFTGVWTEAFF. The CDR3 coding sequence is TGCGCCAGCAGCTTTACAGGAGTTTGGACTGAAGCTTTCTTT.

This clonotype occurred many times. The chain has TRBV5-4 and TRBJ2-1; weak D call: TRBD2 (5 bases). The germline V and J ends were trimmed by 4 bases and 0 bases, with 11 bases remaining between them. Germline V CDR1 and CDR2: SGHNT, YYREEE (reference sequence). This CDR3 is 15 amino acids long. The CDR3 bases are TGTGCCAGCAGCACCCGGGGTAGCTCCTACAATGAGCAGTTCTTC. The encoded protein is CASSTRGSSYNEQFF.

This rearrangement joins TRBV19 to TRBJ2-3; D may be TRBD1 (5 bases). This CDR3 is 14 amino acids long. V dropped 4 bases and J dropped 3 bases, with 11 bases sitting between them. From germline, CDR1 is LNHDA and CDR2 SQIVND (reference sequence). CDR3 region: CASSRSGLTDTQYF. CDR3 coding DNA: TGTGCCAGTAGTAGATCAGGGTTGACAGATACGCAGTATTTT.

In its sample, this clonotype was seen many times. This rearrangement joins TRBV12-3 or TRBV12-4 to TRBJ1-3; 7 nucleotides agree with TRBD1. The CDR3 extends over 18 amino acids. Trimming took 6 bases from V and 2 from J; bases not matched to a gene: 16. The DNA for the CDR3 is TGTGCCAGCAGAATAGACAGGGAGCTTATATTGGCTGGAAACACCATATATTTT. It specifies CASRIDRELILAGNTIYF.

This clonotype occurred many times. The CDR3 bases are TGCAGTGCTAGGACGACAGAAAACCTATACGAGCAGTACTTC. Encoded protein: CSARTTENLYEQYF. The genes are TRBV20-1 and TRBJ2-7, with D maybe TRBD1 (5 bases). Germline lookup yields CDR1 DFQATT and CDR2 SNEGSKA (reference sequence). Trimming shortened V by 3 bases and J by 4 bases, and 16 bases separated the two germline ends. This CDR3 is built from 14 residues.

This clonotype was detected ten times or more. The gene calls are TRBV7-6 and TRBJ2-1; no firm D call. Trimming shortened V by 6 bases and J by 10 bases, and 16 bases separated the two germline ends. CDR3 length: 13 amino acids. Germline V CDR1 and CDR2: SGHVS, FNYEAQ. The CDR3 loop is CASSREQRNEQFF. The DNA for the CDR3 is TGTGCCAGCAGTCGCGAGCAGCGCAACGAGCAGTTCTTC.

This clonotype has ten or more counts. The chain has TRBV7-2 and TRBJ1-1; D unclear. The V end was cut by 5 bases, the J end by 0 bases, with 10 bases between. CDR3 length equals 14 residues. Per germline, CDR1 SGHTA and CDR2 FQGNSA. CDR3 in amino acids: CASSPSGLNTEAFF. The DNA of the CDR3 is TGTGCCAGCAGCCCGAGCGGGTTGAACACTGAAGCTTTCTTT.

This clonotype was detected many times. This chain links TRBV12-3 or TRBV12-4 with TRBJ1-1, with TRBD1 identical over 7 bases. The CDR3 length is 12 residues. The J segment lost 10 bases and the V segment lost 5 bases, leaving 7 bases of the junction unmatched. This CDR3 reads CASSEQGRVAFF. The CDR3 DNA sequence: TGTGCCAGCAGTGAACAGGGGAGAGTAGCTTTCTTT.

The chain recombines TRBV11-2 with TRBJ1-2; D gene unclear. Germline V gene lookup returns CDR1 SGHAT and CDR2 FQNNGV. The V end lost 4 bases, the J end lost 0 bases, and 12 bases lay between the germline ends. The CDR3 spans 15 residues. The CDR3 loop reads CASSWGSIANYGYTF. The DNA for the CDR3 is TGTGCCAGCAGCTGGGGATCGATAGCTAACTATGGCTACACCTTC.

This clonotype was seen many times. The V gene is TRBV11-2, the J gene TRBJ1-3; D perhaps matches TRBD1 (5 bases). The V end lost 5 bases, the J end lost 5 bases, and 13 bases lay between the germline ends. CDR3 length equals 14 residues. The germline V gene encodes CDR1 SGHAT and CDR2 FQNNGV. DNA for the CDR3: TGTGCCAGCAGCCTCCGACAGAGTAGAAACACCATATATTTT. Residues: CASSLRQSRNTIYF.

This clonotype was counted only a few times. The V and J genes are TRBV20-1 and TRBJ1-2; D is uncertain. This CDR3 spans 12 amino acids. The V and J ends lost 1 base and 2 bases respectively, with 5 bases between them. Germline V gene sequence: CDR1 DFQATT, CDR2 SNEGSKA (reference sequence). CDR3 in amino acids: CSARVENYGYTF. CDR3 coding DNA: TGCAGTGCTAGAGTGGAGAACTATGGCTACACCTTC.

This clonotype was detected ten times or more. This chain joins TRBV7-2 and TRBJ2-3, with unresolved D. The V and J ends lost 5 bases and 4 bases respectively, with 13 bases between them. Looked up from germline, CDR1 is SGHTA and CDR2 is FQGNSA. The CDR3 spans 14 residues. DNA for the CDR3: TGTGCCAGCAGCCCCAGTTTCCCCGCAGATACGCAGTATTTT. Residues: CASSPSFPADTQYF.

This clonotype was seen ten or more times. The rearrangement uses TRBV12-3 or TRBV12-4 and TRBJ2-5, with D possibly matching TRBD2 (5 bases). The CDR3 consists of 13 residues. The V and J ends lost 0 bases and 6 bases respectively, with 8 bases between them. The CDR3 region has the DNA TGTGCCAGCAGTTTAGCGGGAGTTAAGACCCAGTACTTC. Its translation is CASSLAGVKTQYF.

This clonotype was seen at least ten times. The V gene is TRBV12-3 or TRBV12-4, the J gene TRBJ2-1; tentative D call: TRBD2 (5 bases). V was clipped by 6 bases and J by 1 base, with 16 bases between them. The CDR3 covers 16 residues. The DNA of the CDR3 is TGTGCCAGCAGGCACGTAGCGACAAGGTCCTACAATGAGCAGTTCTTC. It specifies CASRHVATRSYNEQFF.

This clonotype was picked up many times. The chain employs TRBV14 and TRBJ2-7; tentative D call: TRBD1 (6 bases). Germline CDR1 SGHDN, CDR2 FVKESK. With 4 bases removed from V and 5 bases from J, the gap between germline ends came to 12 bases. The length of the CDR3 is 13 residues. The CDR3 here is CASSPTGKDEQYF. The CDR3 coding sequence is TGTGCCAGCAGCCCTACAGGGAAGGACGAGCAGTACTTC.

As regards this clonotype: It is unclear where the CDR3 begins or ends on the DNA, so no DNA is shown, and the CDR3 is as TCRdb lists it. The rearrangement joins TRBV7-9 to TRBJ2-5; the table's D call of TRBD1 was not tested on the DNA. Looked up from germline, CDR1 is SEHNR and CDR2 is FQNEAQ (reference sequence). From its first to its last residue, the CDR3 has 15 amino acids. The CDR3 is CASSVAGGAFTGFSF.

This clonotype was observed at least ten times. The chain carries TRBV14 and TRBJ2-1; D may be TRBD1 (5 bases). Trimming stripped 5 bases from V and 7 bases from J, with 15 bases between. CDR3 size: 14 residues. Germline V CDR1 and CDR2: SGHDN, FVKESK. The CDR3 DNA follows: TGTGCCAGCAGCAGACAGACCAGTTCTAATGAGCAGTTCTTC. Translating gives CASSRQTSSNEQFF.

This clonotype was seen a handful of times. V gene TRBV20-1 combines with J gene TRBJ2-3; 10 bases align to TRBD2. The CDR3 spans 15 residues. The germline CDR1 and CDR2 sequences are DFQATT and SNEGSKA (reference sequence). The ends lost 8 bases at V and 1 base at J; junction bases unmatched: 9. In DNA form, the CDR3 reads TGCAGTCTAAACACCGGGACTAGCGGCACAGATACGCAGTATTTT. Its protein product is CSLNTGTSGTDTQYF.

The table lists this clonotype with many counts. J is TRBJ2-1 and V is TRBV19, with 7 bases lining up with TRBD2. CDR3 length: 13 residues. Germline CDR1 reads LNHDA; CDR2 reads SQIVND (reference sequence). V lost 5 bases, J lost 9 bases, and 7 bases stayed unmatched. The CDR3 coding sequence is TGTGCCAGTAGTCTCGGGAGGATAGGTGAGCAGTTCTTC. This sequence encodes CASSLGRIGEQFF.

This clonotype was seen many times. The chain links TRBV4-1 to TRBJ1-4; D is perhaps TRBD1 (6 bases). This CDR3 region has 14 residues. Trimming took off 8 bases at V and 7 bases at J, with 17 bases between the two ends. In germline, CDR1 is MGHRA, CDR2 YSYEKL. CDR3 DNA sequence: TGCGCCAGCTGCCGACAGGTCAGCGGTGAAAAACTGTTTTTT. This translates into CASCRQVSGEKLFF.

The sample holds many counts of this clonotype. The V gene is TRBV12-3 or TRBV12-4, the J gene TRBJ1-1, with a possible D match to TRBD1 (6 bases). V lost 8 bases, J lost 0 bases, and 16 bases lay in between. This CDR3 comprises 15 residues. CDR3 sequence: CASGSGGLLNTEAFF. CDR3 DNA sequence: TGTGCCAGCGGAAGCGGGGGGCTCCTGAACACTGAAGCTTTCTTT.

This clonotype has a count of ten or more. The chain's CDR3 is CASSLGADNNSPLHF. As DNA, the CDR3 is TGTGCCAGCAGCTTAGGGGCCGACAATAATTCACCCCTCCACTTT. V usage is TRBV7-3 and J usage is TRBJ1-6; maybe TRBD1 (5 bases). Between the trimmed V and J ends, which lost 2 bases and 5 bases, there was a span of 10 bases. Germline CDR1 is SGHTA and CDR2 is FQGTGA. This CDR3 is 15 amino acids long. Combining the CDR3 with reference TRBV7-3 and TRBJ1-6 gives the whole variable domain GAGVSQTPSNKVTEKGKYVELRCDPISGHTALYWYRQSLGQGPEFLIYFQGTGAADDSGLPNDRFFAVRPEGSVSTLKIQRTERGDSAVYLCASSLGADNNSPLHFGNGTRLTVT.

This CDR3 is CASSRGGWGNEQFF. CDR3 sequence (DNA): TGTGCCAGCAGTCGGGGGGGATGGGGCAATGAGCAGTTCTTC. The rearrangement links TRBV12-3 or TRBV12-4 to TRBJ2-1; 8 bases map to TRBD2. V dropped 5 bases and J dropped 6; count of bases not matched to a gene: 6. This CDR3 is 14 amino acids long.

A few counts support this clonotype. In nucleotides, the CDR3 is TGTGCCAGCAATCCGACAGTGAACACTGAAGCTTTCTTT. This sequence encodes CASNPTVNTEAFF. The rearrangement joins TRBV6-1 to TRBJ1-1; a possible D gene is TRBD1 (5 bases). Germline-derived CDR1 and CDR2 are MNHNS and SASEGT. The CDR3 is 13 residues long. Trimming removed 7 bases from V and 0 bases from J, with 9 bases in between.

As concerns this clonotype: Mismatch with germline at one junction end may stem from a read error. The chain recombines TRBV4-1 with TRBJ1-3; TRBD1 aligns across 8 bases. Germline V gene lookup returns CDR1 MGHRA and CDR2 YSYEKL. The CDR3 length is 16 residues. CDR3 sequence (DNA): TGTGCCAGCAGCCAAGCTGTGACAGGGGCAGAAAACACCATATATTTT. Encoded protein: CASSQAVTGAENTIYF.

The rearrangement links TRBV6-6 to TRBJ1-6; D is ambiguous. The ends were cut back, 6 bases at V and 7 bases at J, with 22 bases in the middle. Germline loops: CDR1 MNHNY, CDR2 SVGAGI (reference sequence). The CDR3 totals 17 residues. CDR3 region: CASRGTVGSAGNSPLHF. The CDR3 DNA is TGTGCCAGCAGGGGAACAGTAGGGTCTGCGGGGAATTCACCCCTCCACTTT.

This clonotype was seen ten or more times. CDR3 sequence (DNA): TGTGCCAGCAAGGGCCCTGGAGTCAATATTGGCTACACCTTC. Its protein product is CASKGPGVNIGYTF. The J gene is TRBJ1-2, the V gene TRBV27; D is unclear. The CDR3 spans 14 residues. The V gene's germline CDR1 is MNHEY and CDR2 SMNVEV (reference sequence). Deletions cut 7 bases from V and 7 bases from J, with 19 bases between.